The 20 T cell receptor beta chains below were found in one sample sequenced in a study of beta chain features in type 1 diabetes. Study-wide findings and caveats: Moderate but significant shortening of TCRB CDR3s was recorded in all four CD4+ subsets from Type 1 diabetes patients.

These receptors' antigens are unknown. Expressed TCRB transcripts were sequenced because the isolated RNA had all been reverse transcribed beforehand. Using immunoSEQ multiplex PCR, the repertoire was profiled, and TCRdb retains in-frame clones only, with some absent. Among 600,000 to 700,000 clones, around 12% were seen once, and the ten largest hold around 0.12%. Sequenced: naive CD4+ T cells from blood. These receptors all come from a man aged 25-45 years with type 1 diabetes.

This clone has just a few counts. The chain combines TRBV14 with TRBJ1-1, with a weak D call TRBD1 (6 bases). The CDR3 covers 14 residues. V was trimmed by 1 base and J by 11 bases, leaving 17 bases between them. CDR1 is SGHDN and CDR2 is FVKESK in the germline V gene. The CDR3, as DNA: TGTGCCAGCAGCCAAGGGCAGAGGGGGATTCGCGCTTTCTTT. Its protein is CASSQGQRGIRAFF.

The chain has TRBV29-1 and TRBJ2-3; D ambiguous. V lost 5 bases and J lost 2, with 8 bases in between. The CDR3 has 12 residues. Germline V gene sequence: CDR1 SQVTM, CDR2 ANQGSEA. The CDR3 loop is CSVLRTTDTQYF. CDR3 coding DNA: TGCAGCGTTCTCAGGACCACAGATACGCAGTATTTT.

This clone was detected only a few times. Other nucleotide sequences in the sample specify the same CDR3. V and J are TRBV7-2 and TRBJ2-7, with no clear D. The germline V gene encodes CDR1 SGHTA and CDR2 FQGNSA. There are 12 residues in the CDR3. V was clipped by 5 bases and J by 0 bases, with 5 bases between them. CDR3 sequence reads: CASSRSSYEQYF. The CDR3 nucleotides are TGTGCCAGCAGCCGGAGCTCCTACGAGCAGTACTTC.

This chain connects TRBV2 to TRBJ1-5; TRBD1 matches at 10 bases. The CDR3 totals 14 residues. V trimming: 7 bases; J trimming: 7 bases; junction bases outside the gene matches: 7. Per the germline V gene, CDR1 is SNHLY and CDR2 is FYNNEI. CDR3 coding DNA: TGTGCCAGCACTTACGGGACAGGGGAACAGCCCCAGCATTTT. It is translated as CASTYGTGEQPQHF.

This clone was seen a few times. The V and J genes are TRBV29-1 and TRBJ1-1, with D uncertain. Germline CDR1 and CDR2: SQVTM and ANQGSEA. This CDR3 comprises 12 residues. V lost 3 bases and J lost 9, with 14 bases in between. CDR3 in amino acids: CSVDGGRLKAFF. CDR3 coding DNA: TGCAGCGTTGACGGAGGCCGACTAAAAGCTTTCTTT.

This clone was seen a few times. V usage is TRBV7-9 and J usage is TRBJ1-2, with D possibly matching TRBD1 (6 bases). CDR1 is SEHNR and CDR2 is FQNEAQ in the germline V gene (reference sequence). The CDR3 loop spans 12 amino acids. V lost 3 bases to trimming and J lost 8 bases, with 10 bases between them. CDR3 loop: CASSLYRDGYTF. The CDR3 DNA follows: TGTGCCAGCAGCTTGTACAGGGACGGCTACACCTTC. Full variable domain (outside the CDR3, taken from reference TRBV7-9 and TRBJ1-2): DTGVSQNPRHKITKRGQNVTFRCDPISEHNRLYWYRQTLGQGPEFLTYFQNEAQLEKSRLLSDRFSAERPKGSFSTLEIQRTEQGDSAMYLCASSLYRDGYTFGSGTRLTVV.

The chain employs TRBV7-9 and TRBJ2-7; 8 bases map to TRBD1. The germline CDR1 and CDR2 sequences are SEHNR and FQNEAQ (reference sequence). V gave up 0 bases and J gave up 4 bases; unmatched junction bases: 11. The CDR3 has 17 residues. The CDR3 loop is CASSLAAGQVSYYEQYF. The CDR3 coding sequence is TGTGCCAGCAGCTTAGCGGCGGGACAGGTCTCCTATTACGAGCAGTACTTC.

In this sample, this clone turned up a few times. This chain's CDR3 is CASSATGAGPPLHF. Here the CDR3 DNA reads TGTGCCAGCAGCGCCACGGGAGCGGGTCCACCCCTCCACTTT. The chain employs TRBV9 and TRBJ1-6; D ambiguous. This CDR3 is 14 amino acids long. Germline V lookup: CDR1 SGDLS, CDR2 YYNGEE. The V and J ends lost 3 bases and 11 bases respectively, with 15 bases between them.

The chain carries TRBV18 and TRBJ2-7; 11 nucleotides match TRBD2. The V segment lost 5 bases and the J segment 0 bases; nucleotides outside the gene matches: 3. The CDR3 sequence is 15 residues long. The germline V gene encodes CDR1 KGHSH and CDR2 LQKENI. The CDR3, as DNA: TGTGCCAGCTCAGAACTAGCGGGGGCCTCCTACGAGCAGTACTTC. Translating gives CASSELAGASYEQYF. Full variable domain (rest looked up from reference TRBV18 and TRBJ2-7): NAGVMQNPRHLVRRRGQEARLRCSPMKGHSHVYWYRQLPEEGLKFMVYLQKENIIDESGMPKERFSAEFPKEGPSILRIQQVVRGDSAAYFCASSELAGASYEQYFGPGTRLTVT.

This clone was counted only a few times. This rearrangement joins TRBV13 to TRBJ2-3; 8 nucleotides match TRBD1. V was clipped by 4 bases and J by 3 bases; unmatched bases: 3. This CDR3 contains 14 residues. CDR1 is PRHDT, CDR2 FYEKMQ, per germline (reference sequence). CDR3 sequence (DNA): TGTGCCAGCAGCTCAGGGGGCTGGACAGATACGCAGTATTTT. Its protein is CASSSGGWTDTQYF. Variable domain in full (rest from reference TRBV13 and TRBJ2-3): AAGVIQSPRHLIKEKRETATLKCYPIPRHDTVYWYQQGPGQDPQFLISFYEKMQSDKGSIPDRFSAQQFSDYHSELNMSSLELGDSALYFCASSSGGWTDTQYFGPGTRLTVL.

This clone was recorded a few times. The genes are TRBV5-1 and TRBJ1-2, with D tentatively TRBD1 (6 bases). Deletions cut 5 bases from V and 8 bases from J, with 22 bases between. CDR3 length equals 15 residues. The V gene's germline CDR1 is SGHRS and CDR2 YFSETQ. The CDR3 bases are TGCGCCAGCAGGCCTTCAGGGGCCTCCACCGGCGGCTACACCTTC. Its translation is CASRPSGASTGGYTF.

This chain joins TRBV7-2 and TRBJ2-2; D is possibly TRBD1 (5 bases). V lost 5 bases, J lost 1 base, and 8 bases lay in between. The CDR3 runs to 14 residues. Germline values: CDR1 SGHTA, CDR2 FQGNSA. The CDR3 loop reads CASSRTQNTGELFF. CDR3 nucleotides: TGTGCCAGCAGCCGGACACAGAACACCGGGGAGCTGTTTTTT. The whole variable domain, filled in from reference TRBV7-2 and TRBJ2-2, reads GAGVSQSPSNKVTEKGKDVELRCDPISGHTALYWYRQSLGQGLEFLIYFQGNSAPDKSGLPSDRFSAERTGGSVSTLTIQRTQQEDSAVYLCASSRTQNTGELFFGEGSRLTVL.

With regard to this clone: This CDR3 is also generated by other DNA sequences in the sample. The chain's CDR3 is CASSLVEGETQYF. The CDR3 DNA reads TGTGCCAGCAGCTTAGTCGAAGGGGAGACCCAGTACTTC. The V and J genes are TRBV7-2 and TRBJ2-5; D ambiguous. Trimming cost V 1 base and J 5 bases, with 8 bases left between them. The CDR3 is 13 amino acids. The germline V gene has CDR1 SGHTA and CDR2 FQGNSA.

This clone was seen only a few times. The chain has TRBV10-3 and TRBJ2-7; D possibly corresponds to TRBD2 (5 bases). The V gene's germline CDR1 is ENHRY and CDR2 SYGVKD. V lost 8 bases to trimming and J lost 6 bases, with 20 bases between them. The CDR3 extends over 14 amino acids. This chain's CDR3 is CAIRKADPPAEQYF. The DNA for the CDR3 is TGTGCCATCCGAAAAGCGGACCCCCCCGCCGAGCAGTACTTC.

About this clone: Other DNA sequences in this specimen translate into the identical CDR3. CDR3 in DNA: TGTGCCAGCAGCTTGGTAGATAACTATGGCTACACCTTC. Translating gives CASSLVDNYGYTF. The genes are TRBV5-4 and TRBJ1-2; D gene unclear. The germline V and J ends were trimmed by 0 bases and 1 base, with 4 bases remaining between them. This CDR3 has 13 residues. Looked up from germline, CDR1 is SGHNT and CDR2 is YYREEE (reference sequence).

This clone turned up a few times. The chain recombines TRBV2 with TRBJ2-7; the D is unclear. CDR3 length: 12 amino acids. CDR1 SNHLY and CDR2 FYNNEI come from the germline V gene. The germline V and J ends were trimmed by 1 base and 2 bases, with 3 bases remaining between them. This chain's CDR3 is CASSEGAYEQYF. As DNA, the CDR3 is TGTGCCAGCAGTGAAGGGGCCTACGAGCAGTACTTC.

This chain connects TRBV11-2 to TRBJ2-3, with D perhaps TRBD2 (5 bases). Trimming stripped 3 bases from V and 0 bases from J, with 7 bases between. Looked up from germline, CDR1 is SGHAT and CDR2 is FQNNGV. The CDR3 loop spans 14 amino acids. CDR3 amino acids: CASSLTGSTDTQYF. The CDR3 region has the DNA TGTGCCAGCAGCTTGACGGGGAGCACAGATACGCAGTATTTT.

This clone turned up a few times. The chain employs TRBV28 and TRBJ2-7; weak D call: TRBD1 (6 bases). Germline V gene sequence: CDR1 MDHEN, CDR2 SYDVKM. The V end was cut by 6 bases, the J end by 2 bases, with 11 bases between. This CDR3 is 13 amino acids long. The CDR3 DNA reads TGTGCCAGCAGGAACCAGGGGACCTACGAGCAGTACTTC. It yields the protein CASRNQGTYEQYF.

This chain connects TRBV6-1 to TRBJ1-2; D is undetermined. The CDR3 is 11 amino acids. With 6 bases removed from V and 5 bases from J, the gap between germline ends came to 7 bases. The germline V gene encodes CDR1 MNHNS and CDR2 SASEGT. The CDR3 DNA reads as TGTGCCAGCAGCCAGTCGTATGGCTACACCTTC. Protein: CASSQSYGYTF.

In the case of this clone: Other DNA sequences of this sample code for an identical CDR3. This chain links TRBV28 with TRBJ2-7; TRBD1 agrees at 8 bases. The CDR3 has 15 amino acids. In germline, CDR1 is MDHEN, CDR2 SYDVKM. The V and J ends lost 1 base and 2 bases, in that order; junction bases with no gene match: 4. The CDR3 DNA reads TGTGCCAGCAGTTTATCGGGGACAGGTACCTACGAGCAGTACTTC. Translated: CASSLSGTGTYEQYF.